This entry is about one TCR beta chain. Its specificity is not known. These data originate in a study of cytomegalovirus exposure and HLA in healthy donors. Regarding the study as a whole: Generally TCR sequences proved uncommon, though certain public TCRs appeared in numerous donors. Accounts indicate the classifier identified cytomegalovirus status with strong specificity and sensitivity. In the approximately 120 validation repertoires, a later analysis found that first-cohort TCR clusters tended to co-occur.

Generated by immunoSEQ multiplex PCR, the TCRdb table keeps only in-frame clones and is missing some. The table shows tens of thousands of clones, with approximately 96% occurring only once. Germline CDR1 is ENHRY and CDR2 is SYGVKD. The CDR3 runs 12 residues. V was clipped by 0 bases and J by 8 bases, with 7 bases between them. The clonotype comes from a man younger than 35 in good health and CMV-seropositive. This sequence joins TRBV10-3 and TRBJ1-2; no firm D call. The sample was PBMCs. CDR3 protein: CAISESIEGYTF. The CDR3 nucleotides read TGTGCCATCAGTGAGTCTATAGAGGGCTACACCTTC.